This TCR beta chain comes out of a study of cytomegalovirus exposure and HLA in healthy donors. Study results and caveats: Most TCR beta V segments were productive about 87% or about 30% of the time in an earlier analysis.

Points on this clone: Its matching antigen is unknown.

With 6 bases removed from V and 2 bases from J, the gap between germline ends came to 10 bases. The CDR3 runs to 13 residues. Germline assignment: CDR1 MNHEY and CDR2 SVGAGI. A multiplex PCR was run with 60 Vbeta primers and 13 Jbeta primers. Generated by immunoSEQ multiplex PCR, the TCRdb table keeps only in-frame clones and is missing some. The sample contains roughly 100,000 clones, about 75% of which appear only once. Donors were ostensibly healthy at sampling, although undocumented immune exposures were probable. This clonotype was sampled from a man aged 35-49 years in good health and CMV-seropositive. The V and J genes are TRBV6-5 and TRBJ1-2; possible D gene TRBD1, 5 bases. Sequenced sample: PBMCs. The CDR3 is CASSNTGNYGYTF. CDR3 sequence (DNA): TGTGCCAGCAGCAATACAGGCAACTATGGCTACACCTTC.